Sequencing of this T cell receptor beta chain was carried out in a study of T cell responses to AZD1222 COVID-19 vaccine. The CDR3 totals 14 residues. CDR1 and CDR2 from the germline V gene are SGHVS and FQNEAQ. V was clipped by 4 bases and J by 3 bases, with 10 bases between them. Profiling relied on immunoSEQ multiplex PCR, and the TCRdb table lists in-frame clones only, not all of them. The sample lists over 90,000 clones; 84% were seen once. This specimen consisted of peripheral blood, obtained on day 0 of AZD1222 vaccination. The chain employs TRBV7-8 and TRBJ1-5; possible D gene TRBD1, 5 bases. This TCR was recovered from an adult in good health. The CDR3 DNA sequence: TGTGCCAGCAGCTCCGACAGAGACAATCAGCCCCAGCATTTT. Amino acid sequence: CASSSDRDNQPQHF.